This T cell receptor beta chain was sequenced during a study of blood T cells in healthy people across ages. Study outcomes and limitations: Across the age range, TCR beta diversity per million T cells fell in a roughly linear way.

V lost 3 bases and J lost 1, with 14 bases in between. The CDR3 runs 16 residues. The germline V gene encodes CDR1 LGHNA and CDR2 YSLEER. Drawing of peripheral blood yielded about 9.8 milliliters from each donor. In this sample, this clonotype turned up a few times. Its antigen is unknown. A second PCR, run for roughly 7 to 11 cycles, used a sample-barcoded 5' primer plus a J-beta primer mix. One entry per CDR3 protein, called by TCRdb with MiXCR from the 5' RACE reads. Here the sample spans around 700,000 distinct CDR3 sequences, about 25% being singletons. The same sample was also used in a study of T cells of mothers and their children.

The chain is built from TRBV4-3 and TRBJ2-3; no firm D call. Specimen: blood. This receptor was identified in a boy younger than 18 in good health. The CDR3 reads CASSQDDNIRTDTQYF. The CDR3 DNA sequence: TGCGCCAGCAGCCAGGATGATAACATTCGCACAGATACGCAGTATTTT.